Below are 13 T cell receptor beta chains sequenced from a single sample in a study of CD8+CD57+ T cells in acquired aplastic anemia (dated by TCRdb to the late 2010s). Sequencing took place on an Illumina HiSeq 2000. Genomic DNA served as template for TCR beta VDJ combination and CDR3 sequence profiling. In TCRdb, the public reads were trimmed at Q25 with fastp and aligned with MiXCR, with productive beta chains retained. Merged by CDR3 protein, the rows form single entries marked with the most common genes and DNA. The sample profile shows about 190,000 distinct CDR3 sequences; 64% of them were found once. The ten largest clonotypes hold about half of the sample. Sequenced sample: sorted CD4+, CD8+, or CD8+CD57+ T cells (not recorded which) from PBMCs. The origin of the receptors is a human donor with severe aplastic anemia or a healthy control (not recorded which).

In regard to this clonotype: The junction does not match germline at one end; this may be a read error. In DNA, the CDR3 is TGCGCCAGCACCCAAAGTGACACCGGGGAGCTGTTTTTT. Its translation: CASTQSDTGELFF. V and J are TRBV9 and TRBJ2-2; D is uncertain. The CDR3 sequence is 13 residues long. Germline CDR1 reads SGDLS; CDR2 reads YYNGEE. The full variable domain, completed using reference TRBV9 and TRBJ2-2, is DSGVTQTPKHLITATGQRVTLRCSPRSGDLSVYWYQQSLDQGLQFLIQYYNGEERAKGNILERFSAQQFPDLHSELNLSSLELGDSALYFCASTQSDTGELFFGEGSRLTVL.

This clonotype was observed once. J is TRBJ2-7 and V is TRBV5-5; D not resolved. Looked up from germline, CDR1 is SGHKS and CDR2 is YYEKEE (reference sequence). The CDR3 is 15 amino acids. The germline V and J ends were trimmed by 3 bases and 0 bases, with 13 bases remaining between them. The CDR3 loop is CASSSWADNSYEQYF. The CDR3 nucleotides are TGTGCCAGCAGCTCTTGGGCGGATAACTCCTACGAGCAGTACTTC.

This chain's CDR3 is CATSRDMNTQYF. The CDR3 DNA reads as TGTGCCACCAGCAGAGATATGAATACGCAGTATTTT. The chain carries TRBV15 and TRBJ2-3, with D unclear. Germline lookup yields CDR1 LNHNV and CDR2 YYDKDF (reference sequence). The V end lost 0 bases, the J end lost 7 bases, and 5 bases lay between the germline ends. The CDR3 loop spans 12 amino acids.

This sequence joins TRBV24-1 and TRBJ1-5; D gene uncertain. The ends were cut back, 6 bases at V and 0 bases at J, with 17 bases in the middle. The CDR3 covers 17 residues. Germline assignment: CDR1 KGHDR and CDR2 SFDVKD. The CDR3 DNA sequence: TGTGCCACCAGTAGTTCCCGCGGAGGGTATAGCAATCAGCCCCAGCATTTT. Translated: CATSSSRGGYSNQPQHF.

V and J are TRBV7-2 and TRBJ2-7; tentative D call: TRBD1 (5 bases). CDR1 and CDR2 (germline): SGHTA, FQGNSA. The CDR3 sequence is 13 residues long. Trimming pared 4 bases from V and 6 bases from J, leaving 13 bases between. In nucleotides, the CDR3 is TGTGCCAGCAGCTCTCGCACAGGATCCGAGCAGTACTTC. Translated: CASSSRTGSEQYF.

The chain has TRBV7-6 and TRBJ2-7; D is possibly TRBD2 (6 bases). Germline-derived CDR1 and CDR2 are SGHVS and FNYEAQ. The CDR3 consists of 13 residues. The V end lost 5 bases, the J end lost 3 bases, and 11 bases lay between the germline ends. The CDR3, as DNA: TGTGCCAGCAGCGTTAGCGGTTACTACGAGCAGTACTTC. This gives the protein CASSVSGYYEQYF.

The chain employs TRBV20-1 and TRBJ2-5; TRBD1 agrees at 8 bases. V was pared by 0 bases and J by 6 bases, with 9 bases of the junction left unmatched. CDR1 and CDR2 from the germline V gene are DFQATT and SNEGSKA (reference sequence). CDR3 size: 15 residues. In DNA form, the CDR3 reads TGCAGTGCTAGAGATCTAGGGCAGGGGGCCCAGACCCAGTACTTC. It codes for CSARDLGQGAQTQYF.

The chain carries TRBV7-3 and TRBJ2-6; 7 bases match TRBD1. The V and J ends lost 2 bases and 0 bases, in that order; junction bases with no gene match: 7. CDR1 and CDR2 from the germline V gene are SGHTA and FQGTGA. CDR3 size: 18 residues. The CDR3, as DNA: TGTGCCAGCAGCTTACCCGGGACAGCACGCTCTGGGGCCAACGTCCTGACTTTC. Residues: CASSLPGTARSGANVLTF.

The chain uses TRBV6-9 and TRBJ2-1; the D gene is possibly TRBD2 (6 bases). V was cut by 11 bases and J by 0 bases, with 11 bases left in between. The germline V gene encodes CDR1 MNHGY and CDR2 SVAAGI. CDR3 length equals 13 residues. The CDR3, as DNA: TGTGCCTCTAGCGAGAGCTCCTACAATGAGCAGTTCTTC. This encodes CASSESSYNEQFF.

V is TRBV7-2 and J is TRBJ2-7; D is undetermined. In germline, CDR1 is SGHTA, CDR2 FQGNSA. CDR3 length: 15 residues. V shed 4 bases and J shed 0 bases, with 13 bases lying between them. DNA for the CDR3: TGTGCCAGCAGCTCTCTGGACGGCCGCTCCTACGAGCAGTACTTC. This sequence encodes CASSSLDGRSYEQYF. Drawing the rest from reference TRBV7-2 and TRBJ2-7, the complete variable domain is GAGVSQSPSNKVTEKGKDVELRCDPISGHTALYWYRQSLGQGLEFLIYFQGNSAPDKSGLPSDRFSAERTGGSVSTLTIQRTQQEDSAVYLCASSSLDGRSYEQYFGPGTRLTVT.

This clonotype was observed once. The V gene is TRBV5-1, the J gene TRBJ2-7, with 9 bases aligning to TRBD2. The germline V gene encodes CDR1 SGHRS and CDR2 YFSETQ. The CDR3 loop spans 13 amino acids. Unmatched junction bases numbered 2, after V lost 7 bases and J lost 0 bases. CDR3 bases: TGCGCCAGCGGTAGCGGGAGCTCCTACGAGCAGTACTTC. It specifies CASGSGSSYEQYF.

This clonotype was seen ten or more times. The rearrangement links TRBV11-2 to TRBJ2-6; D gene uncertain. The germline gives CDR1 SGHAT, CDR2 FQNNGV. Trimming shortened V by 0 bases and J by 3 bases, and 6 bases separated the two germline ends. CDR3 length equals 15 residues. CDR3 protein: CASSLDPFGANVLTF. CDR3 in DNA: TGTGCCAGCAGCTTAGATCCCTTTGGGGCCAACGTCCTGACTTTC.

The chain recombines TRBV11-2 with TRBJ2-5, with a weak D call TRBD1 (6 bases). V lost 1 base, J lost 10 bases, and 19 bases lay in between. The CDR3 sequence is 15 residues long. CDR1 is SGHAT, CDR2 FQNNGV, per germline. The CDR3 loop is CASSLAPDSNLGQYF. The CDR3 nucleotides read TGTGCCAGCAGCTTAGCGCCGGACAGCAATTTGGGCCAGTACTTC.